The rows below give T cell receptor beta chains drawn from one sample of a study of blood T cells in healthy people across ages. TCRdb used MiXCR to reprocess the 5' RACE reads, holding one entry per CDR3 protein. Found here are around 900,000 distinct CDR3 sequences, about 51% of them singletons; the top ten hold about 21%. The specimen was blood. These TCRs come from a woman between 55 and 75 years old in good health. Each CDR3 is given with its conserved first and last residue. Fields, in order: clone size, D gene, J gene, V gene, CDR3 DNA, CDR3 protein. The D gene is left open where the match is weak. Clone size is given for some rows only: seen once, a few or many times, or a class if the clone is expanded.

abundance: NA
d_gene: NA
j_gene: TRBJ2-7
v_gene: TRBV2
CDR3nt: TGTGCCAGCTTAACGACAGTTACCTCCTACGAGCAGTACTTC
CDR3aa: CASLTTVTSYEQYF

abundance: NA
d_gene: NA
j_gene: TRBJ2-1
v_gene: TRBV7-9
CDR3nt: TGTGCCAGCAGCTTAGCGCTGATAGAGAGCTCCTACAATGAGCAGTTCTTC
CDR3aa: CASSLALIESSYNEQFF

abundance: NA
d_gene: TRBD1
j_gene: TRBJ1-6
v_gene: TRBV10-2
CDR3nt: TGCGCCAGCAGTCGACAGGGACAACGGGATTCACCCCTCCACTTT
CDR3aa: CASSRQGQRDSPLHF

abundance: few
d_gene: NA
j_gene: TRBJ2-1
v_gene: TRBV27
CDR3nt: TGTGCCAGCAGTCTACCGGGAACGGAGCAGTTCTTC
CDR3aa: CASSLPGTEQFF

abundance: NA
d_gene: TRBD2
j_gene: TRBJ2-5
v_gene: TRBV20-1
CDR3nt: TGCAGTGCTAGTAAGACTAGCGGCCTGCAGTACTTC
CDR3aa: CSASKTSGLQYF

abundance: few
d_gene: TRBD2
j_gene: TRBJ2-7
v_gene: TRBV29-1
CDR3nt: TGCAGCGCGACGGGAGGGAACAATGAGCAGTACTTC
CDR3aa: CSATGGNNEQYF

abundance: few
d_gene: TRBD2
j_gene: TRBJ2-4
v_gene: TRBV3-1
CDR3nt: TGTGCCAGCAGCCAAGATCTCATTGCGCGGGAGCAGTACTTC
CDR3aa: CASSQDLIAREQYF

abundance: many
d_gene: NA
j_gene: TRBJ2-1
v_gene: TRBV12-3/TRBV12-4
CDR3nt: TGTGCCAGCAGTTCAGGACAGTTGGGCAATGAGCAGTTCTTC
CDR3aa: CASSSGQLGNEQFF

abundance: few
d_gene: NA
j_gene: TRBJ2-7
v_gene: TRBV27
CDR3nt: TGTGCCAGCAGTTTATCGATCGGGATCTTCTCCTACGAGCAGTACTTC
CDR3aa: CASSLSIGIFSYEQYF

abundance: NA
d_gene: NA
j_gene: TRBJ2-7
v_gene: TRBV5-5
CDR3nt: TGTGCCAGCAGCTCAAGCAGGTCTACCTACAATGAGCAGTACTTC
CDR3aa: CASSSSRSTYNEQYF

abundance: NA
d_gene: TRBD1
j_gene: TRBJ2-3
v_gene: TRBV30
CDR3nt: TGTGCCTGGAGCCCGGGACAGGGGGCAGATACGCAGTATTTT
CDR3aa: CAWSPGQGADTQYF

abundance: NA
d_gene: NA
j_gene: TRBJ1-4
v_gene: TRBV12-3/TRBV12-4
CDR3nt: TGTGCCAGCAGTTCTCAGAACGTGGGTGAAAAACTGTTTTTT
CDR3aa: CASSSQNVGEKLFF

abundance: NA
d_gene: TRBD2
j_gene: TRBJ2-1
v_gene: TRBV20-1
CDR3nt: TGCAGTGCTAGCGGCGGGGGGGACCACAATGAGCAGTTCTTC
CDR3aa: CSASGGGDHNEQFF

abundance: NA
d_gene: TRBD1
j_gene: TRBJ1-5
v_gene: TRBV28
CDR3nt: TGTGCCAGCAGTTTTACGACAGGGGGAGGCGGGCAGCCCCAGCATTTT
CDR3aa: CASSFTTGGGGQPQHF

abundance: NA
d_gene: NA
j_gene: TRBJ2-7
v_gene: TRBV18
CDR3nt: TGTGCCAGCTCTAAGGCTTCCGGAGGCTCCTACGAGCAGTACTTC
CDR3aa: CASSKASGGSYEQYF

abundance: NA
d_gene: TRBD2
j_gene: TRBJ2-7
v_gene: TRBV30
CDR3nt: TGTGCCTGGACTAGCGGGATCTACGAGCAGTACTTC
CDR3aa: CAWTSGIYEQYF

abundance: NA
d_gene: NA
j_gene: TRBJ2-1
v_gene: TRBV2
CDR3nt: TGTGCCAGCGGGAGTCCGGAGGGTTACAATGAGCAGTTCTTC
CDR3aa: CASGSPEGYNEQFF

abundance: NA
d_gene: NA
j_gene: TRBJ2-7
v_gene: TRBV4-3
CDR3nt: TGCGCCAGCAGCCAAGATTTGGGGTGGGACCGAACCTACGAGCAGTACTTC
CDR3aa: CASSQDLGWDRTYEQYF

abundance: NA
d_gene: NA
j_gene: TRBJ2-6
v_gene: TRBV27
CDR3nt: TGTGCCAGCAGTGTGAAAGGGGCCAACGTCCTGACTTTC
CDR3aa: CASSVKGANVLTF

abundance: NA
d_gene: NA
j_gene: TRBJ2-4
v_gene: TRBV28
CDR3nt: TGTGCCAGCAGTTTAGCCCGGCGAGTGGGAAGGGAGCAGTACTTC
CDR3aa: CASSLARRVGREQYF

abundance: NA
d_gene: TRBD1
j_gene: TRBJ1-2
v_gene: TRBV7-2
CDR3nt: TGTGCCAGCAGCTCGGACAGGGCCTGGGACTATGGCTACACCTTC
CDR3aa: CASSSDRAWDYGYTF

abundance: once
d_gene: NA
j_gene: TRBJ2-3
v_gene: TRBV2
CDR3nt: TGTGCCAGCAGTGAGGCAAGTGGGGAGGACACAGATACGCAGTATTTT
CDR3aa: CASSEASGEDTDTQYF

abundance: NA
d_gene: NA
j_gene: TRBJ2-6
v_gene: TRBV7-2
CDR3nt: TGTGCCAGCAGCTTAGAGGACTCCGGGGCCAACGTCCTGACTTTC
CDR3aa: CASSLEDSGANVLTF

abundance: many
d_gene: NA
j_gene: TRBJ2-6
v_gene: TRBV29-1
CDR3nt: TGCGACAATAGTCTGGATGGGGCCAACGTCCTGACTTTC
CDR3aa: CDNSLDGANVLTF

abundance: NA
d_gene: NA
j_gene: TRBJ2-3
v_gene: TRBV20-1
CDR3nt: TGCAGTGCTAGAGATGACGGGAGAAGCACAGATACGCAGTATTTT
CDR3aa: CSARDDGRSTDTQYF

abundance: NA
d_gene: NA
j_gene: TRBJ1-5
v_gene: TRBV7-8
CDR3nt: TGTGCCAGCAGCACAAGCAGGGTTAGCAATCAGCCCCAGCATTTT
CDR3aa: CASSTSRVSNQPQHF

abundance: few
d_gene: NA
j_gene: TRBJ2-5
v_gene: TRBV4-3
CDR3nt: TGCGCCAGCAGCCAAGAGCCCCGACAGGCTGGTGTGGAGACCCAGTACTTC
CDR3aa: CASSQEPRQAGVETQYF

abundance: NA
d_gene: NA
j_gene: TRBJ1-1
v_gene: TRBV5-1
CDR3nt: TGCGCCAGCAGAATGGGGGGTGGGAACACTGAAGCTTTCTTT
CDR3aa: CASRMGGGNTEAFF

abundance: once
d_gene: NA
j_gene: TRBJ2-1
v_gene: TRBV28
CDR3nt: TGTGCCACCAGGGTGGAGCGTTTGGGAAATGAGCAGTTCTTC
CDR3aa: CATRVERLGNEQFF

abundance: NA
d_gene: NA
j_gene: TRBJ2-2
v_gene: TRBV29-1
CDR3nt: TGCAGCGTTGGCCTAGCACTCCCCGGGGAGCTGTTTTTT
CDR3aa: CSVGLALPGELFF

abundance: NA
d_gene: NA
j_gene: TRBJ2-7
v_gene: TRBV20-1
CDR3nt: TGCAGTGCTAGAGATCTTGACCGTTCCGGCTACGAGCAGTACTTC
CDR3aa: CSARDLDRSGYEQYF